Each of the 16 T cell receptor beta chains below was sequenced from the same sample in a study of molecular identifiers for immune sequencing clone quantification. MiXCR was run by TCRdb on the PCR reads, yielding one entry per CDR3 protein. The sample records over 600,000 distinct CDR3 sequences, about 20% being singletons. The specimen sequenced was naive CD8+ T cells from blood, with Jurkat cell RNA spiked in. Subset described: FACS-sorted CD8+CD4-CCR7+CD45RA+ naive T cells. The receptor set was obtained from a human donor in good health. Some libraries in this study had Jurkat cell RNA spiked in.

This clonotype was observed a handful of times. V gene TRBV7-6 combines with J gene TRBJ2-3; the D gene could be TRBD1 or TRBD2 (5 bases each). This CDR3 comprises 12 residues. Germline CDR1 reads SGHVS; CDR2 reads FNYEAQ. The V and J ends lost 8 bases and 8 bases respectively, with 14 bases between them. CDR3 region: CASRDVDATQYF. The CDR3 region has the DNA TGTGCCAGCCGGGACGTTGACGCTACGCAGTATTTT.

In this sample, this clonotype turned up a few times. J is TRBJ2-5 and V is TRBV3-1, with unresolved D. CDR3 length: 14 residues. Germline V lookup: CDR1 LGHDT, CDR2 YNNKEL (reference sequence). V lost 7 bases and J 2 bases, leaving 14 bases between the germline ends. Here the CDR3 DNA reads TGTGCCAGCACCCAGTTCACAGCGCAAGAGACCCAGTACTTC. It encodes CASTQFTAQETQYF.

This clonotype was seen only a few times. This chain joins TRBV5-1 and TRBJ1-2, with D unresolved. CDR1 is SGHRS, CDR2 YFSETQ, per germline. The germline V and J ends were trimmed by 5 bases and 1 base, with 9 bases remaining between them. This CDR3 has 13 amino acids. CDR3 sequence reads: CASRPADNYGYTF. In nucleotides, the CDR3 is TGCGCCAGCAGGCCGGCAGATAACTATGGCTACACCTTC.

With regard to this clonotype: One base away lies a much larger clone, so this may be a sequencing read error. J is TRBJ2-1 and V is TRBV27; D not resolved. V was trimmed by 9 bases and J by 4 bases, leaving 13 bases between them. CDR1 is MNHEY and CDR2 is SMNVEV in the germline V gene (reference sequence). This CDR3 comprises 13 residues. The CDR3 protein is CARSTDHYNEQFF. CDR3 DNA: TGTGCCAGAAGTACCGACCATTACAATGAGCAGTTCTTC.

This clonotype has a count of ten or more. The chain employs TRBV27 and TRBJ1-5; perhaps TRBD1 as D (5 bases). Trimming shortened V by 5 bases and J by 6 bases, and 14 bases separated the two germline ends. Germline CDR1 and CDR2: MNHEY and SMNVEV (reference sequence). This CDR3 spans 14 amino acids. In DNA, the CDR3 is TGTGCCAGCAGTCCCAGTACAGGCTTTCAGCCCCAGCATTTT. This encodes CASSPSTGFQPQHF.

This clonotype occurred many times. The gene calls are TRBV6-2 or TRBV6-3 and TRBJ2-7; no reliable D call. Trimming removed 2 bases at V and 0 bases at J, with 14 bases between. CDR1 is MNHEY, CDR2 SVGEGT, per germline. This CDR3 spans 16 amino acids. The CDR3 nucleotides are TGTGCCAGCAGTTACGACCGTGCGGAACGCTCCTACGAGCAGTACTTC. Translation: CASSYDRAERSYEQYF.

V usage is TRBV11-2 and J usage is TRBJ2-1; TRBD1 aligns across 9 bases. V lost 2 bases and J lost 2; bases outside the gene matches: 4. The CDR3 runs 16 residues. Germline-derived CDR1 and CDR2 are SGHAT and FQNNGV. DNA for the CDR3: TGTGCCAGCAGCTTAACGGGACAGGGAGCCTACAATGAGCAGTTCTTC. Translation: CASSLTGQGAYNEQFF.

This clonotype has a count of ten or more. The gene calls are TRBV7-2 and TRBJ2-1; the D is unclear. Germline V gene data show CDR1 as SGHTA and CDR2 as FQGNSA. V lost 5 bases to trimming and J lost 5 bases, with 16 bases between them. The CDR3 spans 15 residues. The CDR3 reads CASSQMDASNNEQFF. CDR3 sequence (DNA): TGTGCCAGCAGCCAAATGGATGCGTCGAACAATGAGCAGTTCTTC.

With regard to this clonotype: The junction and the germline gene differ at one end; a read error may be behind it. CDR3 in amino acids: CVSSPRDNSNQPQHF. In DNA form, the CDR3 reads TGTGTCAGCTCACCACGGGACAATAGCAATCAGCCCCAGCATTTT. The V call is TRBV18, the J call TRBJ1-5, with TRBD1 as a possible D gene (6 bases). The CDR3 runs to 15 residues. Germline lookup yields CDR1 KGHSH and CDR2 LQKENI.

At least ten counts were recorded for this clonotype. The chain combines TRBV6-5 with TRBJ1-1, with D unclear. With 2 bases removed from V and 1 base from J, the gap between germline ends came to 17 bases. The CDR3 covers 17 residues. CDR1 is MNHEY and CDR2 is SVGAGI in the germline V gene. This CDR3 reads CASSYVWSEGPNTEAFF. The CDR3, as DNA: TGTGCCAGCAGTTACGTCTGGTCGGAGGGCCCGAACACTGAAGCTTTCTTT.

This clonotype came up a few times. The chain uses TRBV27 and TRBJ2-1, with TRBD2 identical over 8 bases. With 6 bases clipped from V and 3 bases from J, the junction kept 4 bases outside the gene matches. This CDR3 is built from 14 residues. In germline, CDR1 is MNHEY, CDR2 SMNVEV (reference sequence). CDR3 nucleotides: TGTGCCAGCAGCCACGCGGGGGGCTACAATGAGCAGTTCTTC. The encoded protein is CASSHAGGYNEQFF.

For this clonotype: This may be a read error: a much more frequent sequence differs by one nucleotide. This rearrangement joins TRBV4-1 to TRBJ1-5; 7 bases match TRBD1. Per the germline V gene, CDR1 is MGHRA and CDR2 is YSYEKL. This CDR3 has 15 residues. The CDR3 region has the DNA TGCGCCAGCGGCCAAATTGACAGGGGCAATCAGCCCCAGCATTTT. Amino acid sequence: CASGQIDRGNQPQHF.

The chain has TRBV10-2 and TRBJ2-7; 11 nucleotides align to TRBD2. The V gene end was trimmed by 3 bases and the J gene end by 5 bases; junction bases not matched to a gene: 6. The CDR3 length is 15 residues. The germline V gene has CDR1 WSHSY and CDR2 SAAADI. For the CDR3, the DNA is TGCGCCAGCAGTGAAACTAGCGGGAGTATAGACGAGCAGTACTTC. Translated: CASSETSGSIDEQYF.

This clonotype was seen ten or more times. This rearrangement joins TRBV20-1 to TRBJ2-3; TRBD2 is a possible D gene (6 bases). The germline V gene has CDR1 DFQATT and CDR2 SNEGSKA (reference sequence). Between the trimmed V and J ends, which lost 5 bases and 2 bases, there was a span of 23 bases. This CDR3 spans 17 amino acids. CDR3 sequence: CSAPRWDSSSPTDTQYF. The CDR3 region has the DNA TGCAGTGCTCCCCGGTGGGACTCAAGCTCCCCCACAGATACGCAGTATTTT.

This clonotype was counted only a few times. This chain joins TRBV9 and TRBJ1-1; maybe TRBD1 (6 bases). CDR1 and CDR2 (germline): SGDLS, YYNGEE. The CDR3 extends over 17 amino acids. V was clipped by 0 bases and J by 1 base, with 16 bases between them. The CDR3 spells CASSVAPGTYSNTEAFF. DNA of the CDR3: TGTGCCAGCAGCGTAGCCCCCGGGACATACTCGAACACTGAAGCTTTCTTT.

The sample holds many counts of this clonotype. The chain joins TRBV6-2 or TRBV6-3 to TRBJ2-7; D is possibly TRBD1 or TRBD2 (5 bases each). Trimming took 2 bases from V and 7 from J, leaving 12 bases between them. Germline V gene data show CDR1 as MNHEY and CDR2 as SVGEGT. This CDR3 has 13 residues. CDR3: CASSYTVGVEQYF. CDR3 coding DNA: TGTGCCAGCAGTTACACGGTGGGGGTTGAGCAGTACTTC.